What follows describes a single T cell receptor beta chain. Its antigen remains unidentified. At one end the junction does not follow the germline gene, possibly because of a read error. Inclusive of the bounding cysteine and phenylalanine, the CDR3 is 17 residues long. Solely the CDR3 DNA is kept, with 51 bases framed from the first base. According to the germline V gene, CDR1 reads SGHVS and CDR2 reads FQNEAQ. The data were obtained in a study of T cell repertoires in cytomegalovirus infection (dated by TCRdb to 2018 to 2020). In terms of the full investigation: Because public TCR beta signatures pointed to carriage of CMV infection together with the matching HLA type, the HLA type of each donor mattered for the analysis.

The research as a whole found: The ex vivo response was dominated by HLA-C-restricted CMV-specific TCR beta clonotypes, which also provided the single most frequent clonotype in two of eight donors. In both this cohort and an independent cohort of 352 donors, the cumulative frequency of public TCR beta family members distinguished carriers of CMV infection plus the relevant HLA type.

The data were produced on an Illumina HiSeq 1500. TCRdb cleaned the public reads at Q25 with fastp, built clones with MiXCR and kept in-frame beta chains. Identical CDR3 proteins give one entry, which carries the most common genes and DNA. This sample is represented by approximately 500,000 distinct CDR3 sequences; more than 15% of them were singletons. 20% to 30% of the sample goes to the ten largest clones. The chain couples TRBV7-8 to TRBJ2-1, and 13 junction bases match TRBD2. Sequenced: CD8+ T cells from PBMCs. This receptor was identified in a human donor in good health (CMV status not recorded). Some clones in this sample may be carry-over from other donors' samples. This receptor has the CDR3 CASSEGTSGISYDEQFF. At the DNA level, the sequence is TGTGCCAGCAGCGAGGGGACTAGCGGGATCTCCTACGATGAGCAGTTCTTC.